This T cell receptor beta chain originates from a study of blood T cell repertoires in COVID-19. Overall study: Collection of acute and convalescent COVID-19 samples took place in the United States, Italy and Spain. In each case, the material was cDNA or gDNA derived from T cells, B-cell-depleted T cells, or PBMCs.

Authors' data handling: From reference gene primer amplification, estimates of nucleated cell counts were derived. TCRdb's copy holds only in-frame clones and misses some; the assay was immunoSEQ multiplex PCR. V, J and clone size are taken as reported in that table, and D and trimming were inferred from the DNA itself. The table includes about 240,000 clones, approximately 78% detected once. The sample was peripheral blood. The receptor's source is a woman younger than 30 with acute or convalescent COVID-19.

The CDR3 sequence is CASSTFGVNYNEQFF. CDR3 bases: TGTGCCAGCAGCACCTTCGGGGTAAACTACAATGAGCAGTTCTTC. This sequence joins TRBV6-2 or TRBV6-3 and TRBJ2-1; D might be TRBD2 (5 bases). This CDR3 has 15 amino acids. The V end was cut by 6 bases, the J end by 3 bases, with 15 bases between. Germline V CDR1 and CDR2: MNHEY, SVGEGT.